The rows below give T cell receptor beta chains drawn from one sample of a study of T cell responses to AZD1222 COVID-19 vaccine. Clones were read by immunoSEQ multiplex PCR, and TCRdb kept only the in-frame ones, dropping some. The sample holds tens of thousands of clones, about nine tenths seen once. The sample here was peripheral blood, taken on day 0 of AZD1222 vaccination. All receptors derive from an adult in good health. The CDR3 runs from the conserved cysteine through the conserved F or W. A D gene is named only where the DNA matches it firmly. Clone size is stated in some rows and not others, as once, few, many or a class when expanded.

V gene,J gene,D gene,clone size,CDR3 protein,CDR3 DNA
TRBV24-1,TRBJ1-4,NA,once,CATSDAGVGNEKLFF,TGTGCCACCAGTGACGCGGGAGTGGGTAATGAAAAACTGTTTTTT
TRBV25-1,TRBJ2-5,TRBD1,NA,CASSESGQGAVETQYF,TGTGCCAGCAGTGAATCGGGTCAGGGGGCTGTAGAGACCCAGTACTTC
TRBV2,TRBJ1-4,NA,NA,CASSGLGGRYEKLFF,TGTGCCAGCAGTGGACTAGGGGGGCGATATGAAAAACTGTTTTTT
TRBV7-2,TRBJ2-7,TRBD2,NA,CASSWWTSGRGYEQYF,TGTGCCAGCAGCTGGTGGACTAGCGGGAGGGGCTACGAGCAGTACTTC
TRBV3-1/TRBV3-2,TRBJ2-7,TRBD2,NA,CASSQGLAGYEQYF,TGTGCCAGCAGCCAAGGGCTAGCGGGATACGAGCAGTACTTC
TRBV5-1,TRBJ2-2,NA,once,CASSLEAENTGELFF,TGCGCCAGCAGCTTGGAAGCAGAGAACACCGGGGAGCTGTTTTTT
TRBV5-1,TRBJ2-7,TRBD2,NA,CASSLSGRENEQYF,TGCGCCAGCAGCCTTAGCGGGAGGGAGAACGAGCAGTACTTC
TRBV19,TRBJ2-3,TRBD2,NA,CASSNGASGNLRNTQYF,TGTGCCAGTAGTAATGGGGCTAGCGGGAACCTAAGGAATACGCAGTATTTT
TRBV27,TRBJ1-4,TRBD1,NA,CASSLGQGQPGAEKLFF,TGTGCCAGCAGTTTAGGACAGGGGCAGCCGGGAGCTGAAAAACTGTTTTTT
TRBV30,TRBJ2-6,NA,NA,CASTGSGANVLTF,TGTGCCTCCACAGGGTCTGGGGCCAACGTCCTGACTTTC
TRBV24-1,TRBJ2-2,TRBD1,NA,CATSDLQTGDTGELFF,TGTGCCACCAGTGATTTGCAAACAGGGGACACCGGGGAGCTGTTTTTT
TRBV19,TRBJ1-5,NA,NA,CATSHGNDQPQHF,TGTGCCACCTCCCACGGCAACGATCAGCCCCAGCATTTT
TRBV28,TRBJ1-4,TRBD1,NA,CASSFQGGNEKLFF,TGTGCCAGCAGTTTTCAGGGGGGAAATGAAAAACTGTTTTTT
TRBV3-1/TRBV3-2,TRBJ2-7,TRBD1,NA,CASSRPGQAYEQYF,TGTGCCAGCAGCCGACCGGGACAGGCCTACGAGCAGTACTTC
TRBV9,TRBJ2-6,NA,NA,CASSVPKRSGPTGSGANVLTF,TGTGCCAGCAGCGTGCCTAAAAGAAGCGGACCCACAGGCTCTGGGGCCAACGTCCTGACTTTC
TRBV5-5,TRBJ2-7,TRBD1,NA,CASSLSLTGVGEQYF,TGTGCCAGCAGCTTGTCTCTTACAGGGGTCGGCGAGCAGTACTTC
TRBV7-2,TRBJ1-1,NA,NA,CASSLQGLNTEAFF,TGTGCCAGCAGCTTACAGGGCTTGAACACTGAAGCTTTCTTT
TRBV29-1,TRBJ1-1,NA,NA,CSVPLRGDAEAFF,TGCAGCGTACCACTTCGGGGGGACGCTGAAGCTTTCTTT
TRBV10-2,TRBJ1-6,NA,NA,CASSGKLNSPLHF,TGCGCCAGCAGTGGCAAACTGAATTCACCCCTCCACTTT
TRBV6-5,TRBJ2-1,TRBD2,NA,CASNLGLANEQFF,TGTGCCAGCAACTTGGGACTAGCGAATGAGCAGTTCTTC
TRBV5-6,TRBJ1-4,NA,NA,CASSRPGTRNEKLFF,TGTGCCAGCAGCAGACCCGGGACAAGGAATGAAAAACTGTTTTTT
TRBV7-3,TRBJ2-1,NA,NA,CASSLQQTDDNEQFF,TGTGCCAGCAGCTTACAGCAGACAGATGACAATGAGCAGTTCTTC
TRBV19,TRBJ1-1,TRBD1,once,CASSVDRELNTEAFF,TGTGCCAGTAGTGTTGACAGGGAACTGAACACTGAAGCTTTCTTT
TRBV5-1,TRBJ1-1,TRBD1,NA,CASSSGTGVNTEAFF,TGCGCCAGCAGCTCCGGGACAGGGGTAAACACTGAAGCTTTCTTT
TRBV21-1,TRBJ1-1,NA,NA,CASSKEGGLNTEAFF,TGTGCCAGCAGCAAAGAAGGGGGTCTTAACACTGAAGCTTTCTTT
TRBV21-1,TRBJ1-1,NA,NA,CASSSENLEGPLYAFF,TGTGCCAGCAGCTCAGAAAATCTAGAGGGGCCCCTTTACGCTTTCTTT
TRBV28,TRBJ2-7,NA,NA,CASSLRRGGYEQYF,TGTGCCAGCAGTTTGCGGAGGGGGGGCTACGAGCAGTACTTC
TRBV5-1,TRBJ1-2,TRBD1,NA,CASSSFGTGGYTF,TGCGCCAGCAGCTCATTCGGGACAGGCGGCTACACCTTC
TRBV5-5,TRBJ2-2,NA,NA,CASSFKTLNTGELFF,TGTGCCAGCAGCTTTAAAACGCTGAACACCGGGGAGCTGTTTTTT
TRBV5-4,TRBJ1-2,NA,once,CASSLARQTGYTF,TGTGCCAGCAGCTTGGCCAGACAGACGGGCTACACCTTC